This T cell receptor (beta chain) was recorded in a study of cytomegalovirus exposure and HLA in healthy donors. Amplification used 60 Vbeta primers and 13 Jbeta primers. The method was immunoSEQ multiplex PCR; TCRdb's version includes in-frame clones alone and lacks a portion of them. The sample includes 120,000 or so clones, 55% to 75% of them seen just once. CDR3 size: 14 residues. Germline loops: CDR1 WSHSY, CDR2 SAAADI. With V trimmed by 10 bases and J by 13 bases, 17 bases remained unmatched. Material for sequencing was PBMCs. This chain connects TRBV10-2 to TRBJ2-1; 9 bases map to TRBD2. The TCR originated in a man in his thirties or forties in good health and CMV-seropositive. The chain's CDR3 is CATPRASGTRAQFF. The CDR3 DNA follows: TGCGCCACCCCTAGGGCTAGCGGGACCCGAGCCCAGTTCTTC.